Listed here are 14 T cell receptor beta chains from one sample, sequenced in a study of T cells in Graves' hyperthyroidism and ophthalmopathy. Regions amplified from RNA transcripts were the TCR beta CDR3 regions. The study used the HTBI primer set for a first-round RT-PCR of the TCR CDR3. Each CDR3 protein is one row after TCRdb ran MiXCR on the multiplex PCR reads. The sample yields some 250,000 distinct CDR3 sequences, about 14% seen once. Sequencing was performed on blood. These receptors were obtained from a middle-aged woman with Graves' hyperthyroidism that later progressed to Graves' ophthalmopathy.

This clonotype occurred many times. The rearrangement uses TRBV11-2 and TRBJ2-4; D uncertain. From germline, CDR1 is SGHAT and CDR2 FQNNGV. V was pared by 1 base and J by 0 bases, with 7 bases between. The CDR3 consists of 15 residues. The CDR3 DNA is TGTGCCAGCAGCTTAGTTGGGATAGCCAAAAACATTCAGTACTTC. It yields the protein CASSLVGIAKNIQYF.

This clonotype has at least ten counts. The chain is built from TRBV19 and TRBJ1-1; maybe TRBD1 (5 bases). CDR1 and CDR2 from the germline V gene are LNHDA and SQIVND (reference sequence). V lost 5 bases and J lost 1, with 14 bases in between. The CDR3 sequence is 15 residues long. In nucleotides, the CDR3 is TGTGCCAGTAGTCTGATACAGGCTGGGAACACTGAAGCTTTCTTT. Amino acid sequence: CASSLIQAGNTEAFF.

This clonotype was seen many times. The CDR3 reads CSAAGLVFYEQYF. DNA for the CDR3: TGCAGTGCCGCGGGACTAGTGTTTTACGAGCAGTACTTC. This rearrangement joins TRBV20-1 to TRBJ2-7; 8 positions agree with TRBD2. Unmatched junction bases numbered 8, after V lost 6 bases and J lost 4 bases. CDR1 is DFQATT and CDR2 is SNEGSKA in the germline V gene (reference sequence). The CDR3 runs to 13 residues.

This clonotype has a count of ten or more. The J gene is TRBJ1-2, the V gene TRBV5-1, with D tentatively TRBD1 (5 bases). The CDR3 contains 14 residues. Trimming took off 0 bases at V and 8 bases at J, with 14 bases between the two ends. Per germline, CDR1 SGHRS and CDR2 YFSETQ. The CDR3 nucleotides are TGCGCCAGCAGCTTGGAAGGCAGGGAAGGGGGCTACACCTTC. The encoded protein is CASSLEGREGGYTF.

This clonotype was observed a few times. V usage is TRBV10-2 and J usage is TRBJ2-7; weak D call: TRBD2 (6 bases). The germline V gene has CDR1 WSHSY and CDR2 SAAADI. V was trimmed by 9 bases and J by 4 bases, leaving 16 bases between them. This CDR3 spans 13 amino acids. The CDR3 nucleotides read TGCGCCAGTACCGGGACTTTTAATTACGAGCAGTACTTC. It encodes CASTGTFNYEQYF.

This clonotype was recorded at least ten times. V and J are TRBV20-1 and TRBJ1-1, with D uncertain. The V end lost 1 base, the J end lost 8 bases, and 5 bases lay between the germline ends. Germline V CDR1 and CDR2: DFQATT, SNEGSKA (reference sequence). This CDR3 has 10 amino acids. CDR3 DNA: TGCAGTGCTAGAGTCTCCGAAGCTTTCTTT. As protein: CSARVSEAFF.

The V gene is TRBV2, the J gene TRBJ2-1; 10 bases fit TRBD2. Germline CDR1 SNHLY, CDR2 FYNNEI. The CDR3 is made up of 15 amino acids. The V and J ends lost 4 bases and 4 bases, in that order; junction bases with no gene match: 4. The CDR3: CASSGRTSGYNEQFF. DNA for the CDR3: TGTGCCAGCAGTGGGAGGACTAGCGGTTACAATGAGCAGTTCTTC.

Worth noting for this clonotype: A junction boundary mismatches the germline segment, possibly from a read error. This chain's CDR3 is CASSLVRTPLSHTQAFF. DNA of the CDR3: TGCGCCAGCAGCTTGGTTAGGACACCGCTAAGCCACACTCAAGCTTTCTTT. The chain carries TRBV5-1 and TRBJ1-1; tentatively, D is TRBD1 (5 bases). Germline CDR1 SGHRS, CDR2 YFSETQ. The CDR3 runs 17 residues.

This clonotype has at least ten counts. The rearrangement links TRBV12-5 to TRBJ2-7, with TRBD2 identical over 10 bases. V shed 0 bases and J 3 bases; nucleotides not matched to a gene: 20. The CDR3 consists of 21 residues. Germline CDR1 reads LGHNT; CDR2 reads FRNRAP. The CDR3 region is CASGLVRAPAGGLGVGYEQYF. The CDR3 DNA sequence: TGTGCTAGTGGTTTGGTACGGGCCCCAGCGGGAGGGCTTGGAGTCGGCTACGAGCAGTACTTC.

This clonotype was seen many times. The gene calls are TRBV20-1 and TRBJ2-3, with TRBD2 matching 12 bases. J was trimmed by 0 bases and V by 2 bases; bases with no gene match: 6. CDR1 and CDR2 from the germline V gene are DFQATT and SNEGSKA (reference sequence). The CDR3 covers 17 residues. CDR3 protein: CSARNPGTSGSTDTQYF. Here the CDR3 DNA reads TGCAGTGCTAGAAATCCCGGGACTAGCGGGAGCACAGATACGCAGTATTTT.

This clonotype was picked up many times. The CDR3 DNA sequence: TGTGCCAGCAGCCCAGGACAGGGGGACTATGGCTACACCTTC. It specifies CASSPGQGDYGYTF. The rearrangement joins TRBV12-3 or TRBV12-4 to TRBJ1-2; TRBD1 aligns across 10 bases. The V and J ends lost 6 bases and 3 bases, in that order; junction bases with no gene match: 4. CDR3 size: 14 residues.

Regarding this clonotype: A much larger clone sits a single nucleotide away, making a read error possible. This chain uses TRBV29-1 with TRBJ1-1; D is unclear. Trimming removed 6 bases at V and 5 bases at J, with 10 bases between. From germline, CDR1 is SQVTM and CDR2 ANQGSEA. The CDR3 length is 11 residues. CDR3 in amino acids: CSVYIKTEAFF. CDR3 in DNA: TGCAGCGTCTACATCAAAACTGAAGCTTTCTTT.

This clonotype was counted many times. The chain employs TRBV5-1 and TRBJ2-1; D gene uncertain. The germline CDR1 and CDR2 sequences are SGHRS and YFSETQ. Deletions cut 8 bases from V and 0 bases from J, with 9 bases between. This CDR3 contains 13 residues. CDR3 sequence (DNA): TGCGCCAGTAGAGCAAGCTCCTACAATGAGCAGTTCTTC. Its translation: CASRASSYNEQFF.

Worth noting for this clonotype: Being one base from a much bigger clone, this may be a read error. The CDR3 here is CASLRGYGHTF. CDR3 bases: TGTGCCAGCCTTAGAGGCTATGGCCACACCTTC. The chain links TRBV28 to TRBJ1-2; D is undetermined. Germline lookup yields CDR1 MDHEN and CDR2 SYDVKM. The CDR3 length is 11 residues.